Each of the 10 T cell receptor beta chains below was sequenced from the same sample in a study of shared clonotypes between healthy human individuals (dated by TCRdb to 2019 to 2021). For the CD8 naive samples, CD45RO-negative cells were positively selected for CCR7, yielding a CD45RA+CCR7+ population from which TemRA cells were excluded. Libraries were made using the immunoSEQ multiplex PCR assay. The table was pulled from immuneACCESS by TCRdb, which kept in-frame rearrangements only. Such tables lose some clones; where checked, under half of the loss comes from unresolved V genes, and the rest has no known cause. This sample has approximately 810,000 clones in its table, and about 92% of those were observed once. The ten largest account for around 24% of the sample. Sequencing was done on a sample of naive CD8+ T cells sorted from blood. The cell subset or site label, as the study defines it: CD45RA+CCR7+. The origin of the receptors is a young man in good health.

A single count supports this clone. The chain uses TRBV7-2 and TRBJ2-7; D unclear. Germline CDR1 SGHTA, CDR2 FQGNSA. CDR3 length: 13 residues. Trimming pared 5 bases from V and 4 bases from J, leaving 12 bases between. The CDR3 DNA follows: TGTGCCAGCAGCCCAAGTAATATATACGAGCAGTACTTC. Translating gives CASSPSNIYEQYF.

This chain joins TRBV10-1 and TRBJ2-3; 9 nucleotides align to TRBD2. Germline loops: CDR1 WNHNN, CDR2 SYGVQD (reference sequence). V dropped 6 bases and J dropped 3; count of bases not matched to a gene: 7. The CDR3 runs 15 residues. CDR3 loop: CASSNIAGATDTQYF. The DNA for the CDR3 is TGCGCCAGCAGCAACATAGCGGGAGCTACAGATACGCAGTATTTT.

The chain has TRBV28 and TRBJ2-2; D gene ambiguous. In germline, CDR1 is MDHEN, CDR2 SYDVKM. Trimming removed 3 bases at V and 2 bases at J, with 10 bases between. This CDR3 comprises 15 residues. The CDR3 is CASSFLLGNTGELFF. The CDR3 DNA follows: TGTGCCAGCAGTTTTCTGCTGGGAAACACCGGGGAGCTGTTTTTT.

The chain has TRBV7-9 and TRBJ1-2, with D unresolved. CDR3 length equals 14 residues. V was shortened by 1 base and J by 6 bases, with 12 bases between the two germline ends. The germline V gene has CDR1 SEHNR and CDR2 FQNEAQ (reference sequence). CDR3 region: CASSLGRGSDGYTF. CDR3 bases: TGTGCCAGCAGCTTAGGGCGGGGATCAGATGGCTACACCTTC.

The rearrangement links TRBV6-6 to TRBJ2-1, with 8 bases that match TRBD2. Trimming at V came to 2 bases and at J to 3 bases, leaving 6 bases not matched to a gene. CDR3 size: 16 residues. Germline CDR1 MNHNY, CDR2 SVGAGI (reference sequence). CDR3 DNA sequence: TGTGCCAGCAGTTACAAAGTAGCGGGGTTCTACAATGAGCAGTTCTTC. Protein product: CASSYKVAGFYNEQFF.

Note on this clone: Within the sample, other DNA sequences also encode this same CDR3. This chain links TRBV27 with TRBJ2-7, with 7 positions matching TRBD1. Unmatched junction bases numbered 8, after V lost 5 bases and J lost 1 base. The germline V gene encodes CDR1 MNHEY and CDR2 SMNVEV (reference sequence). The CDR3 is 15 residues long. CDR3 sequence reads: CASSPFPGQSYEQYF. DNA for the CDR3: TGTGCCAGCAGTCCCTTCCCGGGACAGTCCTACGAGCAGTACTTC.

This chain links TRBV14 with TRBJ2-1; D is ambiguous. Per the germline V gene, CDR1 is SGHDN and CDR2 is FVKESK. The CDR3 is 15 amino acids. Trimming took off 1 base at V and 7 bases at J, with 14 bases between the two ends. DNA of the CDR3: TGTGCCAGCAGCCAAGGGTCTGCAGGTGGGAATGAGCAGTTCTTC. It codes for CASSQGSAGGNEQFF.

This chain joins TRBV28 and TRBJ2-7; 8 nucleotides align to TRBD1. This CDR3 has 15 amino acids. Germline V gene sequence: CDR1 MDHEN, CDR2 SYDVKM. The V segment lost 4 bases and the J segment 3 bases; nucleotides outside the gene matches: 8. The DNA of the CDR3 is TGTGCCAGCAGTTCATCAGGGGGCGCGGGCTACGAGCAGTACTTC. It encodes CASSSSGGAGYEQYF.

The J gene is TRBJ2-2, the V gene TRBV9, with D hard to call. The germline gives CDR1 SGDLS, CDR2 YYNGEE. This CDR3 spans 12 amino acids. The V end lost 4 bases, the J end lost 5 bases, and 6 bases lay between the germline ends. CDR3 coding DNA: TGTGCCAGCAGCCTGGAGACCGGGGAGCTGTTTTTT. Translation: CASSLETGELFF. The full variable domain, its missing parts supplied by reference TRBV9 and TRBJ2-2, is DSGVTQTPKHLITATGQRVTLRCSPRSGDLSVYWYQQSLDQGLQFLIQYYNGEERAKGNILERFSAQQFPDLHSELNLSSLELGDSALYFCASSLETGELFFGEGSRLTVL.

The V call is TRBV13, the J call TRBJ1-2; possible D gene TRBD1, 6 bases. The V end was cut by 6 bases, the J end by 3 bases, with 20 bases between. Germline CDR1 and CDR2: PRHDT and FYEKMQ (reference sequence). The CDR3 loop spans 16 amino acids. Here the CDR3 reads CASRYSTGWSDYGYTF. DNA for the CDR3: TGTGCCAGCAGATACTCAACAGGGTGGAGCGACTATGGCTACACCTTC.